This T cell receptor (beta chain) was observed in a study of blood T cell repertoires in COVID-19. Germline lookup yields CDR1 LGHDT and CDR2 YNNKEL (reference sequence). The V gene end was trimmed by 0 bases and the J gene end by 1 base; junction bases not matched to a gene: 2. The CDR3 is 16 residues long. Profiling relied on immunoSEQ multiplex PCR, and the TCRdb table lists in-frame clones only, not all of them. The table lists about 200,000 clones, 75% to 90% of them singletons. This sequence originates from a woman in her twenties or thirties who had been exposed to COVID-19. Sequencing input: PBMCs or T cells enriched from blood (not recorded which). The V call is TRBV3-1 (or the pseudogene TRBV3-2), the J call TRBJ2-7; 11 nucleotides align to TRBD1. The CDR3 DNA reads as TGTGCCAGCAGCCAAGAGGGGACAGGGGGTTCCTACGAGCAGTACTTC. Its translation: CASSQEGTGGSYEQYF.